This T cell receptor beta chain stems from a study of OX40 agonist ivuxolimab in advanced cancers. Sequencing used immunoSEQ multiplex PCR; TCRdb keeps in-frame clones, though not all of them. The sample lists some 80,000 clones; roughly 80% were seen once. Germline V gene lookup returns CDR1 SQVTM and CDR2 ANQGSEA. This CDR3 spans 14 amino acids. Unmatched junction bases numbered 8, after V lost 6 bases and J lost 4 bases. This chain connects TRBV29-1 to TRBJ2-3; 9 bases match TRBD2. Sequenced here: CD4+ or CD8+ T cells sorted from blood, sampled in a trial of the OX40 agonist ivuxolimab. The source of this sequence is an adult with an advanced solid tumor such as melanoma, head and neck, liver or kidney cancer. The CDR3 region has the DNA TGCAGCGTAGCCCAAGCGGGAGGTGCAGATACGCAGTATTTT. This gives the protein CSVAQAGGADTQYF.